This T cell receptor (beta chain) appears in the sequencing data of a study of blood T cell repertoires in COVID-19. Study at large: The study drew acute and convalescent COVID-19 samples from the United States, Italy and Spain. From T cells, B-cell-depleted T cells, or PBMCs came the material, which was cDNA or gDNA.

V lost 4 bases to trimming and J lost 7 bases; unmatched junction nucleotides: 9. The CDR3 loop spans 15 amino acids. The V gene's germline CDR1 is SGHNT and CDR2 YYREEE (reference sequence). This clone was observed a single time. In the original workflow: From reference gene primer amplification, estimates of nucleated cell counts were derived. Clones were read by immunoSEQ multiplex PCR, and TCRdb kept only the in-frame ones, dropping some. The DNA gave D and trimming, while V, J and clone size come from that table. The table includes roughly 410,000 clones, about 89% detected once. The V gene is TRBV5-4, the J gene TRBJ2-1; 9 nucleotides align to TRBD1. The source material was peripheral blood. The TCR sequence derives from a man aged 35 to 55 with acute or convalescent COVID-19. CDR3: CASSGTGGARNEQFF. The CDR3 DNA reads TGTGCCAGCAGCGGCACAGGGGGCGCAAGGAATGAGCAGTTCTTC.